Following are 21 T cell receptor beta chains from one sample sequenced in a study of identical twins. MiXCR was run by TCRdb on the 5' RACE reads, yielding one entry per CDR3 protein. The sample includes some 1,700,000 distinct CDR3 sequences, 25% to 35% of them seen just once. Sample: cord blood. Source of these receptors: a newborn girl in good health.

The chain joins TRBV6-5 to TRBJ2-1; D possibly corresponds to TRBD1 (5 bases). The CDR3 runs 16 residues. The V end lost 3 bases, the J end lost 0 bases, and 12 bases lay between the germline ends. The germline V gene has CDR1 MNHEY and CDR2 SVGAGI. CDR3 sequence (DNA): TGTGCCAGCAGTTATGGGGCCCTGAGCTCCTACAATGAGCAGTTCTTC. It codes for CASSYGALSSYNEQFF.

This clonotype showed up just a few times. V and J are TRBV6-2 or TRBV6-3 and TRBJ2-7; tentatively, D is TRBD1 or TRBD2 (5 bases each). V was pared by 8 bases and J by 3 bases, with 14 bases between. This CDR3 is built from 13 residues. Germline V lookup: CDR1 MNHEY, CDR2 SVGEGT. CDR3 DNA sequence: TGTGCCAGCGGGTTCGGGGCAAGCTACGAGCAGTACTTC. Its translation: CASGFGASYEQYF.

The rearrangement links TRBV25-1 to TRBJ2-5, with D unclear. The J call may be wrong; the DNA end is better matched by TRBJ2-7. This CDR3 spans 11 amino acids. CDR1 MGHDK and CDR2 SYGVNS come from the germline V gene. CDR3 sequence reads: CASSAGLEQYF. CDR3 coding DNA: TGTGCCAGCAGTGCCGGGCTCGAGCAGTACTTC.

This clonotype was seen more than once but under ten times. The chain is built from TRBV5-6 and TRBJ2-3; D perhaps matches TRBD1 (6 bases). Trimming took 3 bases from V and 3 from J, leaving 17 bases between them. CDR3 length: 16 residues. CDR1 is SGHDT, CDR2 YYEEEE, per germline. CDR3 bases: TGTGCCAGCAGCTCACGGCAAGGGGGAGAGACAGATACGCAGTATTTT. Encoded protein: CASSSRQGGETDTQYF.

Details on this clonotype: At one end the junction does not follow the germline gene, possibly because of a read error. The chain joins TRBV27 to TRBJ1-2, with TRBD1 as a possible D gene (5 bases). The CDR3 contains 16 residues. Germline values: CDR1 MNHEY, CDR2 SMNVEV (reference sequence). The CDR3 sequence: CANSPSEGPVGYGYTF. The CDR3, as DNA: TGTGCCAACAGTCCGTCCGAGGGGCCTGTTGGCTATGGCTACACCTTC.

The chain uses TRBV27 and TRBJ2-7; 9 bases match TRBD1. The ends lost 2 bases at V and 4 bases at J; junction bases unmatched: 6. Germline loops: CDR1 MNHEY, CDR2 SMNVEV (reference sequence). The CDR3 consists of 15 residues. The CDR3 coding sequence is TGTGCCAGCAGTTTAGCTGGGACAGGGAAGTACGAGCAGTACTTC. Its protein is CASSLAGTGKYEQYF.

This clonotype was seen only a few times. The chain couples TRBV20-1 to TRBJ2-7; D remains unclear. The V gene's germline CDR1 is DFQATT and CDR2 SNEGSKA (reference sequence). The CDR3 has 13 residues. Trimming removed 0 bases at V and 3 bases at J, with 9 bases between. DNA of the CDR3: TGCAGTGCTAGAGAGCCCCCTATCTACGAGCAGTACTTC. As protein: CSAREPPIYEQYF.

There are a few counts of this clonotype. This rearrangement joins TRBV4-2 to TRBJ2-2; D perhaps matches TRBD1 (5 bases). CDR3 length: 17 amino acids. V lost 0 bases and J lost 2, with 13 bases in between. Germline assignment: CDR1 LGHNA and CDR2 YNFKEQ. The CDR3 here is CASSQDQGYSNTGELFF. The CDR3, as DNA: TGTGCCAGCAGCCAAGATCAGGGTTACAGCAACACCGGGGAGCTGTTTTTT.

This rearrangement joins TRBV6-6 to TRBJ2-7, with 13 bases matching TRBD2. Germline CDR1 is MNHNY and CDR2 is SVGAGI (reference sequence). V dropped 2 bases and J dropped 7; count of bases not matched to a gene: 11. The CDR3 contains 17 residues. The CDR3 sequence: CASSYRTSGSARDEQYF. CDR3 DNA sequence: TGTGCCAGCAGTTACCGGACTAGCGGGAGTGCCCGAGATGAGCAGTACTTC.

This chain joins TRBV6-1 and TRBJ2-5; D is possibly TRBD2 (6 bases). The V end lost 2 bases, the J end lost 5 bases, and 15 bases lay between the germline ends. In germline, CDR1 is MNHNS, CDR2 SASEGT. This CDR3 comprises 15 residues. The DNA of the CDR3 is TGTGCCAGCAGTGAACGGTTATCAGGGAGGGAGACCCAGTACTTC. Its translation: CASSERLSGRETQYF.

This clonotype was detected only a few times. V is TRBV20-1 and J is TRBJ1-2, with D possibly matching TRBD1 (6 bases). From germline, CDR1 is DFQATT and CDR2 SNEGSKA (reference sequence). Deletions cut 2 bases from V and 6 bases from J, with 19 bases between. CDR3 size: 15 residues. The CDR3 nucleotides are TGCAGTGCTAGATCCCGGACAGTCGTGAGGCATGGCTACACCTTC. Translating it yields CSARSRTVVRHGYTF.

The rearrangement joins TRBV20-1 to TRBJ2-1, with 13 bases aligning to TRBD2. Germline CDR1 is DFQATT and CDR2 is SNEGSKA (reference sequence). The CDR3 is made up of 15 amino acids. V gave up 2 bases and J gave up 8 bases; unmatched junction bases: 6. Here the CDR3 reads CSARTTSGRRDEQFF. The DNA for the CDR3 is TGCAGTGCTAGAACGACTAGCGGGAGGCGGGATGAGCAGTTCTTC.

This chain connects TRBV20-1 to TRBJ2-7; D perhaps matches TRBD2 (5 bases). Germline assignment: CDR1 DFQATT and CDR2 SNEGSKA (reference sequence). V was shortened by 3 bases and J by 7 bases, with 19 bases between the two germline ends. The CDR3 runs 14 residues. CDR3 loop: CSARSPTSPGEQYF. The DNA for the CDR3 is TGCAGTGCTAGGAGCCCGACATCCCCGGGAGAGCAGTACTTC.

The gene calls are TRBV21-1 and TRBJ2-4. TRBV21-1 is labeled a pseudogene. CDR3 size: 13 residues. DNA for the CDR3: TGTGCCAGCAGCAAACAGGCCAAAAACATTCAGTACTTC. It yields the protein CASSKQAKNIQYF.

This clonotype has at least ten counts. The rearrangement links TRBV28 to TRBJ2-7; D is ambiguous. This CDR3 contains 11 residues. Germline V CDR1 and CDR2: MDHEN, SYDVKM. V lost 4 bases and J lost 5, with 6 bases in between. The CDR3 DNA follows: TGTGCCAGCAGTTACCTAAACGAGCAGTACTTC. Its translation: CASSYLNEQYF.

At least ten counts were recorded for this clonotype. This chain links TRBV6-6 with TRBJ1-1, with a weak D call TRBD1 (5 bases). Per the germline V gene, CDR1 is MNHNY and CDR2 is SVGAGI (reference sequence). Trimming removed 0 bases at V and 1 base at J, with 6 bases between. The CDR3 sequence is 14 residues long. CDR3 nucleotides: TGTGCCAGCAGTTACTCCGGGGGGAACACTGAAGCTTTCTTT. Protein product: CASSYSGGNTEAFF.

V gene TRBV14 combines with J gene TRBJ2-5; D possibly uses TRBD1 or TRBD2 (5 bases each). This CDR3 contains 15 residues. CDR1 is SGHDN and CDR2 is FVKESK in the germline V gene. Between the trimmed V and J ends, which lost 4 bases and 3 bases, there was a span of 15 bases. The CDR3 is CASSLKGRREETQYF. The CDR3 coding sequence is TGTGCCAGCAGCCTAAAGGGACGGCGGGAAGAGACCCAGTACTTC.

For the CDR3, the DNA is TGCAGTGCTGCGGGACTAGCGGGGACCGGCACAGATACGCAGTATTTT. This sequence encodes CSAAGLAGTGTDTQYF. The rearrangement uses TRBV20-1 and TRBJ2-3, with 13 bases identical to TRBD2. The junction had 6 bases not matched to a gene; V was cut back by 5 bases and J by 1 base. Germline assignment: CDR1 DFQATT and CDR2 SNEGSKA (reference sequence). The CDR3 loop spans 16 amino acids.

The chain links TRBV7-2 to TRBJ1-5; 10 bases are shared with TRBD1. The CDR3 loop spans 17 amino acids. The J segment lost 0 bases and the V segment lost 4 bases, leaving 6 bases of the junction unmatched. Germline CDR1 and CDR2: SGHTA and FQGNSA. The CDR3 here is CASSSPGQGYSNQPQHF. In nucleotides, the CDR3 is TGTGCCAGCAGCTCCCCGGGACAGGGGTATAGCAATCAGCCCCAGCATTTT.

There are a few counts of this clonotype. The junction departs from the called germline gene at one end, perhaps through a read error. V is TRBV3-1 and J is TRBJ2-1; D remains ambiguous. Germline loops: CDR1 LGHDT, CDR2 YNNKEL (reference sequence). The CDR3 runs 13 residues. The CDR3 bases are TGTGCCAGCAGCGAAGACTCCTACAATGAGCAGTTCTTC. Protein product: CASSEDSYNEQFF.

J is TRBJ2-7 and V is TRBV11-2, with TRBD2 matching 15 bases. The DNA end is a closer match to TRBJ2-5, so the J assignment may be wrong. The CDR3 contains 16 residues. Looked up from germline, CDR1 is SGHAT and CDR2 is FQNNGV. The CDR3 DNA is TGTGCCAGCAGCCTAGGGACTAGCGGGAGGTTGGGGACCCAGTACTTC. It codes for CASSLGTSGRLGTQYF.